Each of the 12 T cell receptor beta chains below was sequenced from the same sample in a study of T cell changes during pregnancy in multiple sclerosis. Assay used: immunoSEQ multiplex PCR; TCRdb lists only in-frame clones, some missing. The sample lists over 50,000 clones; around nine tenths were seen once. Sequenced: peripheral blood from another person, used as feeder cells. All receptors come from a human donor whose cells served as feeder cells for cultures in a pregnancy study.

V usage is TRBV7-2 and J usage is TRBJ2-5, with 8 bases aligning to TRBD2. With V trimmed by 5 bases and J by 2 bases, 10 bases remained unmatched. Germline CDR1 reads SGHTA; CDR2 reads FQGNSA. The CDR3 extends over 16 amino acids. CDR3 DNA: TGTGCCAGCAGCGACCGACTAGCGCCGCGTCAAGAGACCCAGTACTTC. Translating gives CASSDRLAPRQETQYF.

This clone was picked up one time. The chain employs TRBV7-3 and TRBJ1-2; D is ambiguous. Trimming pared 2 bases from V and 13 bases from J, leaving 14 bases between. The CDR3 runs 12 residues. Looked up from germline, CDR1 is SGHTA and CDR2 is FQGTGA. Here the CDR3 DNA reads TGTGCCAGCAGCTTATCTGGCAGGAGTCCCACCTTC. This gives the protein CASSLSGRSPTF.

Of note for this clone: The junction does not match germline at one end; this may be a read error. This rearrangement joins TRBV6-5 to TRBJ2-7, with 7 bases lining up with TRBD1. This CDR3 spans 14 amino acids. CDR1 MNHEY and CDR2 SVGAGI come from the germline V gene. The CDR3 sequence: CASSSGTDSYEQCF. The CDR3 region has the DNA TGTGCCAGCTCCTCCGGGACAGACTCCTACGAGCAGTGCTTC.

V and J are TRBV19 and TRBJ1-2; the match to TRBD1 covers 8 bases. The V and J ends lost 6 bases and 3 bases, in that order; junction bases with no gene match: 6. Per the germline V gene, CDR1 is LNHDA and CDR2 is SQIVND (reference sequence). This CDR3 contains 14 residues. CDR3 coding DNA: TGTGCCAGTAGAGGGGGACAGGCCCACTATGGCTACACCTTC. Protein sequence: CASRGGQAHYGYTF.

This clone was seen a handful of times. The rearrangement uses TRBV27 and TRBJ1-5; D might be TRBD1 (5 bases). The CDR3 runs 14 residues. V gave up 0 bases and J gave up 5 bases, with 8 bases separating them. Per the germline V gene, CDR1 is MNHEY and CDR2 is SMNVEV (reference sequence). The CDR3 spells CASSLSRGDQPQHF. For the CDR3, the DNA is TGTGCCAGCAGTTTATCTAGGGGCGATCAGCCCCAGCATTTT.

This clone is a singleton in its sample. This sequence joins TRBV5-1 and TRBJ2-1; 11 bases map to TRBD2. This CDR3 comprises 15 residues. Germline trimming cut 0 bases from V and 6 bases from J; bases unmatched to any gene: 2. Looked up from germline, CDR1 is SGHRS and CDR2 is YFSETQ. Here the CDR3 DNA reads TGCGCCAGCAGCTTGGGACTAGCGGGACCCAATGAGCAGTTCTTC. This sequence encodes CASSLGLAGPNEQFF.

This chain connects TRBV5-1 to TRBJ1-1; TRBD1 matches at 9 bases. There are 17 residues in the CDR3. The ends lost 0 bases at V and 1 base at J; junction bases unmatched: 7. The germline V gene encodes CDR1 SGHRS and CDR2 YFSETQ. Written as DNA, the CDR3 is TGCGCCAGCAGCTTGGGTCGCTGGGACAGGGCGAACACTGAAGCTTTCTTT. Translation gives CASSLGRWDRANTEAFF. Using reference TRBV5-1 and TRBJ1-1 for the parts outside the CDR3, the full variable domain is KAGVTQTPRYLIKTRGQQVTLSCSPISGHRSVSWYQQTPGQGLQFLFEYFSETQRNKGNFPGRFSGRQFSNSRSEMNVSTLELGDSALYLCASSLGRWDRANTEAFFGQGTRLTVV.

The chain recombines TRBV7-6 with TRBJ2-2, with 10 bases lining up with TRBD2. The germline V gene has CDR1 SGHVS and CDR2 FNYEAQ. V trimming: 6 bases; J trimming: 7 bases; junction bases outside the gene matches: 5. The CDR3 has 14 amino acids. CDR3 DNA sequence: TGTGCCAGCAGAAGCGGGAGGGGGAACGGGGAGCTGTTTTTT. It specifies CASRSGRGNGELFF.

The V gene is TRBV11-2, the J gene TRBJ2-1; D not certain. The CDR3 covers 13 residues. Looked up from germline, CDR1 is SGHAT and CDR2 is FQNNGV. The ends were cut back, 6 bases at V and 6 bases at J, with 12 bases in the middle. CDR3 DNA: TGTGCCAGCAGGGGCTGGAGAGGCAATGAGCAGTTCTTC. This translates into CASRGWRGNEQFF. Full variable domain (outside the CDR3, taken from reference TRBV11-2 and TRBJ2-1): EAGVAQSPRYKIIEKRQSVAFWCNPISGHATLYWYQQILGQGPKLLIQFQNNGVVDDSQLPKDRFSAERLKGVDSTLKIQPAKLEDSAVYLCASRGWRGNEQFFGPGTRLTVL.

The V call is TRBV6-6, the J call TRBJ1-1; TRBD1 matches 10 bases. The germline gives CDR1 MNHNY, CDR2 SVGAGI (reference sequence). The V gene end was trimmed by 7 bases and the J gene end by 5 bases; junction bases not matched to a gene: 4. The CDR3 extends over 13 amino acids. The CDR3 DNA reads TGTGCCAGCACCGACAGGGGGCGGACTGAAGCTTTCTTT. Amino acids: CASTDRGRTEAFF.

The chain has TRBV7-9 and TRBJ2-7; D is uncertain. Per germline, CDR1 SEHNR and CDR2 FQNEAQ (reference sequence). The CDR3 runs to 17 residues. V lost 1 base, J lost 0 bases, and 16 bases lay in between. Here the CDR3 DNA reads TGTGCCAGCAGCTTAGTAACATTGCAGATTGACTCCTACGAGCAGTACTTC. The encoded protein is CASSLVTLQIDSYEQYF.

V is TRBV28 and J is TRBJ2-1, with 12 bases identical to TRBD2. This CDR3 is 15 amino acids long. Germline lookup yields CDR1 MDHEN and CDR2 SYDVKM. Trimming cost V 7 bases and J 6 bases; bases outside gene matches: 7. The CDR3 DNA sequence: TGTGCCAGCACCGAACTAGCGGGAGGCCTCAATGAGCAGTTCTTC. The encoded protein is CASTELAGGLNEQFF. Full variable domain (outside the CDR3, taken from reference TRBV28 and TRBJ2-1): DVKVTQSSRYLVKRTGEKVFLECVQDMDHENMFWYRQDPGLGLRLIYFSYDVKMKEKGDIPEGYSVSREKKERFSLILESASTNQTSMYLCASTELAGGLNEQFFGPGTRLTVL.